This T cell receptor (beta chain) was retrieved from a study of T cell responses to AZD1222 COVID-19 vaccine. General observations from the study: Spike-specific TCR breadth and depth grew following two AZD1222 doses. Repertoires were obtained solely post-peak T cell response.

Between the trimmed V and J ends, which lost 2 bases and 10 bases, there was a span of 21 bases. From germline, CDR1 is LNHDA and CDR2 SQIVND (reference sequence). The CDR3 extends over 17 amino acids. For this clone: Its antigen is unidentified.

The table came from immunoSEQ multiplex PCR; TCRdb's copy has only in-frame clones and leaves some out. The data hold about 200,000 clones, with about 93% observed a single time. Second doses were pooled across both intervals (about 4 or about 12 weeks). The clonotype was recovered from an adult who received the AZD1222 COVID-19 vaccine. The starting material was peripheral blood, obtained 28 days after the second AZD1222 dose. J is TRBJ1-6 and V is TRBV19; D is possibly TRBD1 (5 bases). CDR3 residues: CASSIKQGFDVRSPLHF. The CDR3 DNA reads as TGTGCCAGTAGTATAAAGCAGGGTTTTGATGTTCGGTCACCCCTCCACTTT.